This T cell receptor beta chain was sequenced for a study of T cell responses to AZD1222 COVID-19 vaccine. Study observations and caveats: Baseline serology detected seropositivity in only a handful of AZD1222 recipients. As reported, nearly half of all spike-specific TCRs target variant regions that are unmutated. Spike-specific TCR repertoires showed rising breadth and depth after two AZD1222 doses. Repertoire collection took place solely once the T cell response had peaked.

Trimming pared 0 bases from V and 6 bases from J, leaving 17 bases between. Germline V gives CDR1 MNHEY, CDR2 SMNVEV (reference sequence). This CDR3 spans 16 amino acids. Measured with immunoSEQ multiplex PCR; TCRdb has only the in-frame clones, and not every one. The table has under 150,000 clones, about 90% seen once. As regards this clone: Its antigen is currently unknown.

This chain joins TRBV27 and TRBJ1-1, with TRBD1 as a possible D gene (5 bases). Sequencing was performed on peripheral blood, taken on day 0 of AZD1222 vaccination. The TCR sequence derives from an adult in good health. In nucleotides, the CDR3 is TGTGCCAGCAGTTTATCGAGCATTGGAAGGGGTTCTGAAGCTTTCTTT. It is translated as CASSLSSIGRGSEAFF.